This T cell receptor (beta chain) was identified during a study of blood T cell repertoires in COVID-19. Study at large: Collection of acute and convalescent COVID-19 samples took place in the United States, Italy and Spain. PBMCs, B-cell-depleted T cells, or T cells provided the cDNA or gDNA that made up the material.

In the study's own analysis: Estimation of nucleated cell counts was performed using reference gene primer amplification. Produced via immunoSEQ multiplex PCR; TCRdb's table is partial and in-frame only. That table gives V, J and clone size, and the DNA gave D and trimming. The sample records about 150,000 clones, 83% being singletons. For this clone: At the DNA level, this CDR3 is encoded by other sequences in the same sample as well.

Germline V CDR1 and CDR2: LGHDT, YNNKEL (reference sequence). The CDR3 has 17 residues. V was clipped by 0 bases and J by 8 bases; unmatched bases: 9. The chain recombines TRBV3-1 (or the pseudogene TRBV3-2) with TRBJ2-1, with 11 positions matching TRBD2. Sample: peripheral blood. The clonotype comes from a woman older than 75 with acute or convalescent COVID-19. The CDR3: CASSQDLRLAGRDEQFF. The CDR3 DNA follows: TGTGCCAGCAGCCAAGATCTACGACTAGCGGGGCGGGATGAGCAGTTCTTC.